This T cell receptor (beta chain) stems from a study of early T cells in non-severe SARS-CoV-2 infection (TCRdb year 2021). General notes on the study: Because TCR sequencing relied on bulk RNA taken from unsorted whole blood, pairing of alpha and beta chains was not possible.

Library preparation used 5' RACE. The instrument was a NextSeq 500. The TCR library protocol attached unique molecular identifiers to individual cDNA molecules to correct for sequencing error and PCR bias. Both TCR alpha and beta chains were sequenced, and tight co-correlation was observed between alpha and beta sequence abundances in each sample. In the original analysis: Decombinator V4 was used to annotate TCR sequences for V gene, J gene and CDR3. TCRs were defined as expanded if a significant change between any two time points was detected under a Poisson model with p below 0.0001. TCR abundances were normalised to the total number of TCRs sequenced in each sample and reported as counts per million. TRAV1-2 paired with TRAJ12, TRAJ20 or TRAJ33 defined MAIT TCRs, while TRAV10 paired with TRAJ18 defined iNKT TCRs. A search of VDJdb, accessed on 1 November 2021, was run for TCRs annotated to CMV, EBV and SARS-CoV-2, with TCRs annotated for multiple antigens excluded. TCRdb reanalyzed the raw reads on its own, using fastp at Q25 for trimming and MiXCR for clone calling, and kept in-frame beta chains. When rows share a CDR3 protein, they turn into one entry using the most common DNA and genes. For this entry, the V and J calls and clone size follow TCRdb and not the study's own pipeline. For this sample the table gives some 50,000 distinct CDR3 sequences, of which 9.3% were detected only once. Together, the top ten hold roughly 20% of the sample.

Set within a cohort of healthcare workers in London, UK, this nested case-control study involved weekly PCR testing of nasopharyngeal swabs along with blood sampling. Healthcare workers were enrolled in the week of the UK lockdown, from 23 to 31 March 2020, and were followed every week for up to roughly 15 weeks. V sheds 7 bases and J sheds 5 bases, leaving 17 bases between their ends. Per the germline V gene, SQVTM is the CDR1 and ANQGSEA is the CDR2. The CDR3 contains 13 residues, cysteine and phenylalanine counted. Of all the DNA, just the CDR3 is kept, 39 bases in frame from base 1. This clonotype was seen many times. Its binding antigen is unknown. Base-call qualities are not available, and no considerably larger clone is one nucleotide away. Findings and caveats that apply to the study as a whole: VDJdb matching was skewed toward anti-spike CD8 responses and likely underestimated virus-specific expansions by missing private and CD4 specificities.

The sequence was collected from an adult who was a healthcare worker with PCR-confirmed SARS-CoV-2 infection or an uninfected control (not recorded which). The material sequenced was whole blood. The chain uses TRBV29-1 and TRBJ1-1, with no confidently assigned D gene. CDR3 sequence: CSAGRRARTEAFF. In nucleotide form, the sequence is TGCAGCGCTGGGAGAAGGGCTAGGACTGAAGCTTTCTTT.